These 24 T cell receptor beta chains were sequenced from one sample in a study of cytomegalovirus exposure and HLA in healthy donors. Primers included in the PCR were 60 Vbeta and 13 Jbeta primers. Profiling relied on immunoSEQ multiplex PCR, and the TCRdb table lists in-frame clones only, not all of them. Among 150,000 to 200,000 clones listed, around four fifths were seen once. The source material was PBMCs. The source is a woman under 40 in good health and CMV-seronegative.

The rearrangement uses TRBV4-1 and TRBJ1-6, with 7 bases aligning to TRBD1. The CDR3 runs to 20 residues. V dropped 4 bases and J dropped 8; count of bases not matched to a gene: 23. The germline V gene encodes CDR1 MGHRA and CDR2 YSYEKL. Here the CDR3 reads CASSRLPKGQMVVEDSPLHF. CDR3 sequence (DNA): TGCGCCAGCAGCCGCCTGCCGAAGGGACAGATGGTCGTTGAGGATTCACCCCTCCACTTT.

The chain is built from TRBV6-6 and TRBJ2-7, with TRBD1 identical over 9 bases. Germline V gene lookup returns CDR1 MNHNY and CDR2 SVGAGI (reference sequence). CDR3 size: 16 residues. V gave up 0 bases and J gave up 3 bases; unmatched junction bases: 6. This CDR3 is CASSYSEGQGRYEQYF. CDR3 nucleotides: TGTGCCAGCAGTTACTCGGAAGGACAGGGGCGCTACGAGCAGTACTTC.

This rearrangement joins TRBV29-1 to TRBJ1-2; D possibly corresponds to TRBD1 (6 bases). The CDR3 extends over 15 amino acids. From germline, CDR1 is SQVTM and CDR2 ANQGSEA. V lost 0 bases and J 4 bases, leaving 15 bases between the germline ends. In DNA, the CDR3 is TGCAGCGTTGAAGATGGTGGGGGCCCCTTCTATGGCTACACCTTC. As protein: CSVEDGGGPFYGYTF.

This chain joins TRBV30 and TRBJ2-3; 7 bases are shared with TRBD2. Unmatched junction bases numbered 6, after V lost 5 bases and J lost 1 base. The CDR3 has 14 residues. Germline lookup yields CDR1 GTSNPN and CDR2 SVGIG (reference sequence). CDR3 sequence: CAWGGGAGTDTQYF. In DNA form, the CDR3 reads TGTGCCTGGGGGGGAGGGGCCGGCACAGATACGCAGTATTTT.

The chain links TRBV2 to TRBJ2-1; D unresolved. V lost 4 bases, J lost 5 bases, and 12 bases lay in between. The V gene's germline CDR1 is SNHLY and CDR2 FYNNEI. This CDR3 contains 14 residues. CDR3 in DNA: TGTGCCAGCAGTGGTCGCCTCGCGCACAATGAGCAGTTCTTC. This encodes CASSGRLAHNEQFF.

The chain joins TRBV18 to TRBJ1-5; possibly TRBD1 for D (5 bases). This CDR3 has 16 amino acids. Germline loops: CDR1 KGHSH, CDR2 LQKENI. Trimming stripped 3 bases from V and 2 bases from J, with 14 bases between. Here the CDR3 reads CASSPTGGLGNQPQHF. The CDR3 nucleotides read TGTGCCAGCTCACCGACGGGGGGTTTGGGCAATCAGCCCCAGCATTTT.

The rearrangement joins TRBV4-2 to TRBJ1-1; 9 nucleotides align to TRBD1. V shed 1 base and J 1 base; nucleotides not matched to a gene: 1. This CDR3 contains 15 residues. The germline V gene encodes CDR1 LGHNA and CDR2 YNFKEQ. CDR3 amino acids: CASSQAGQGNTEAFF. CDR3 nucleotide sequence: TGTGCCAGCAGCCAAGCGGGACAGGGGAACACTGAAGCTTTCTTT.

This clone has a single count. The rearrangement links TRBV9 to TRBJ1-2, with a weak D call TRBD1 (6 bases). CDR1 and CDR2 (germline): SGDLS, YYNGEE. Trimming removed 3 bases at V and 4 bases at J, with 16 bases between. The CDR3 runs 15 residues. The CDR3 here is CASSDELTGSYGYTF. In DNA form, the CDR3 reads TGTGCCAGCAGCGACGAACTGACAGGTAGCTATGGCTACACCTTC. The variable domain in full, with the rest retrieved from reference TRBV9 and TRBJ1-2, is DSGVTQTPKHLITATGQRVTLRCSPRSGDLSVYWYQQSLDQGLQFLIQYYNGEERAKGNILERFSAQQFPDLHSELNLSSLELGDSALYFCASSDELTGSYGYTFGSGTRLTVV.

This CDR3 is CASSRDSNEKLFF. The CDR3 coding sequence is TGCGCCAGCAGCCGGGACAGTAATGAAAAACTGTTTTTT. The rearrangement joins TRBV5-1 to TRBJ1-4; 7 nucleotides agree with TRBD1. V gave up 4 bases and J gave up 4 bases; unmatched junction bases: 1. The germline gives CDR1 SGHRS, CDR2 YFSETQ. This CDR3 region has 13 residues. Based on the CDR3 plus reference TRBV5-1 and TRBJ1-4, the full variable domain is KAGVTQTPRYLIKTRGQQVTLSCSPISGHRSVSWYQQTPGQGLQFLFEYFSETQRNKGNFPGRFSGRQFSNSRSEMNVSTLELGDSALYLCASSRDSNEKLFFGSGTQLSVL.

The chain couples TRBV14 to TRBJ2-7, with 7 nucleotides matching TRBD1. From germline, CDR1 is SGHDN and CDR2 FVKESK. The CDR3 consists of 16 residues. V was pared by 4 bases and J by 3 bases, with 12 bases of the junction left unmatched. The CDR3 region is CASSLRFGAGGYEQYF. Written as DNA, the CDR3 is TGTGCCAGCAGCCTCAGGTTTGGGGCAGGGGGCTACGAGCAGTACTTC.

The chain couples TRBV9 to TRBJ2-1; TRBD1 aligns across 7 bases. The CDR3 is 15 amino acids. Germline V gene lookup returns CDR1 SGDLS and CDR2 YYNGEE. After removal of 0 bases from V and 3 bases from J, the junction contained 3 bases not matched to a gene. CDR3 sequence (DNA): TGTGCCAGCAGCGTAGCAGGGACAGTCTACAATGAGCAGTTCTTC. Translating it yields CASSVAGTVYNEQFF.

CDR3 sequence reads: CASSVGGTGSIYEQYF. The CDR3 DNA sequence: TGTGCCAGCAGCGTAGGAGGAACAGGGTCAATCTACGAGCAGTACTTC. The J gene is TRBJ2-7, the V gene TRBV9; TRBD1 is a possible D gene (6 bases). With 0 bases removed from V and 3 bases from J, the gap between germline ends came to 16 bases. This CDR3 comprises 16 residues. Germline lookup yields CDR1 SGDLS and CDR2 YYNGEE.

Concerning this clone itself: At one end the junction does not follow the germline gene, possibly because of a read error. CDR3 nucleotide sequence: TGTGCCAGCAGCAAAACTAGCGGGATAAACAGTCAGTACTTC. This sequence encodes CASSKTSGINSQYF. The V gene is TRBV9, the J gene TRBJ2-4; TRBD2 matches at 10 bases. CDR3 length equals 14 residues. Per germline, CDR1 SGDLS and CDR2 YYNGEE. Full variable domain (remainder filled in from reference TRBV9 and TRBJ2-4): DSGVTQTPKHLITATGQRVTLRCSPRSGDLSVYWYQQSLDQGLQFLIQYYNGEERAKGNILERFSAQQFPDLHSELNLSSLELGDSALYFCASSKTSGINSQYFGAGTRLSVL.

This clone was seen more than once but under ten times. This chain connects TRBV6-1 to TRBJ2-5; maybe TRBD2 (5 bases). The end of the DNA is better explained by TRBJ2-7, so the J call may be wrong. Germline-derived CDR1 and CDR2 are MNHNS and SASEGT. The CDR3 runs to 13 residues. The CDR3 sequence is CASGSLINYEQYF. CDR3 DNA: TGTGCCAGCGGGAGTTTGATTAACTACGAGCAGTACTTC.

This clone was observed a single time. This chain uses TRBV5-1 with TRBJ1-1, with 7 bases aligning to TRBD1. Germline V lookup: CDR1 SGHRS, CDR2 YFSETQ. The CDR3 has 12 amino acids. V was pared by 4 bases and J by 7 bases, with 4 bases of the junction left unmatched. The DNA for the CDR3 is TGCGCCAGCAGCAAGGACAGGTATGAAGCTTTCTTT. It codes for CASSKDRYEAFF.

The chain couples TRBV11-2 to TRBJ1-6; the match to TRBD1 covers 7 bases. This CDR3 contains 16 residues. Germline CDR1 reads SGHAT; CDR2 reads FQNNGV. Losses at the gene ends were 1 base for V and 7 bases for J; bases not matched to a gene: 7. The CDR3 protein is CASSLALGTANSPLHF. In nucleotides, the CDR3 is TGTGCCAGCAGCTTAGCCCTCGGGACAGCCAATTCACCCCTCCACTTT.

The gene calls are TRBV6-5 and TRBJ2-7; D is unresolved. The germline V gene encodes CDR1 MNHEY and CDR2 SVGAGI. The CDR3 is made up of 14 amino acids. With 2 bases removed from V and 2 bases from J, the gap between germline ends came to 10 bases. CDR3: CASSYADQAYEQYF. The CDR3 bases are TGTGCCAGCAGTTACGCAGATCAGGCCTACGAGCAGTACTTC.

The rearrangement uses TRBV29-1 and TRBJ2-3; 7 nucleotides line up with TRBD2. The germline V gene encodes CDR1 SQVTM and CDR2 ANQGSEA. The CDR3 is 14 amino acids. Trimming took 6 bases from V and 2 from J; bases not matched to a gene: 8. CDR3 bases: TGCAGCGTGATCACGGGGGGAAACACAGATACGCAGTATTTT. This encodes CSVITGGNTDTQYF.

The rearrangement links TRBV18 to TRBJ1-6, with 8 bases aligning to TRBD1. Germline CDR1 reads KGHSH; CDR2 reads LQKENI. The CDR3 totals 15 residues. The J segment lost 6 bases and the V segment lost 5 bases, leaving 6 bases of the junction unmatched. The CDR3 DNA is TGTGCCAGCTCAGGACCGGGACAGGCTAATTCACCCCTCCACTTT. Translation gives CASSGPGQANSPLHF.

The chain links TRBV2 to TRBJ2-3; TRBD2 aligns across 7 bases. This CDR3 region has 15 residues. CDR1 is SNHLY and CDR2 is FYNNEI in the germline V gene. Losses at the gene ends were 4 bases for V and 2 bases for J; bases not matched to a gene: 6. The CDR3 DNA reads as TGTGCCAGCAGTGGACTAGCCAAAATCACAGATACGCAGTATTTT. Amino acids: CASSGLAKITDTQYF. The full variable domain, rest sourced from reference TRBV2 and TRBJ2-3, is EPEVTQTPSHQVTQMGQEVILRCVPISNHLYFYWYRQILGQKVEFLVSFYNNEISEKSEIFDDQFSVERPDGSNFTLKIRSTKLEDSAMYFCASSGLAKITDTQYFGPGTRLTVL.

This clone has just one count. V is TRBV5-1 and J is TRBJ2-5; D might be TRBD1 (6 bases). V dropped 4 bases and J dropped 3 bases, with 13 bases sitting between them. Germline V gene lookup returns CDR1 SGHRS and CDR2 YFSETQ. There are 14 residues in the CDR3. The CDR3 loop is CASSAGQIEETQYF. In DNA, the CDR3 is TGCGCCAGCAGCGCCGGACAGATCGAAGAGACCCAGTACTTC.

The chain joins TRBV9 to TRBJ2-7; D unclear. The CDR3 has 14 amino acids. Deletions cut 0 bases from V and 1 base from J, with 8 bases between. Germline loops: CDR1 SGDLS, CDR2 YYNGEE. CDR3 nucleotides: TGTGCCAGCAGCGTAGATGTCAGATCCTACGAGCAGTACTTC. As protein: CASSVDVRSYEQYF.

The rearrangement joins TRBV2 to TRBJ2-1, with 8 bases fitting TRBD1. With 2 bases clipped from V and 7 bases from J, the junction kept 19 bases outside the gene matches. Germline V CDR1 and CDR2: SNHLY, FYNNEI. The CDR3 loop spans 19 amino acids. The CDR3 bases are TGTGCCAGCAGTGAATCCCTCCGGGACAGGTACTCCCAGCGAAATGAGCAGTTCTTC. Amino acid sequence: CASSESLRDRYSQRNEQFF. The entire variable domain, with the rest obtained from reference TRBV2 and TRBJ2-1, is as follows: EPEVTQTPSHQVTQMGQEVILRCVPISNHLYFYWYRQILGQKVEFLVSFYNNEISEKSEIFDDQFSVERPDGSNFTLKIRSTKLEDSAMYFCASSESLRDRYSQRNEQFFGPGTRLTVL.

The chain combines TRBV6-6 with TRBJ1-5; D not resolved. V lost 8 bases and J 5 bases, leaving 16 bases between the germline ends. The CDR3 extends over 14 amino acids. CDR1 is MNHNY and CDR2 is SVGAGI in the germline V gene (reference sequence). This CDR3 is CASLQTNGDQPQHF. CDR3 nucleotides: TGTGCCAGCCTACAAACTAACGGGGATCAGCCCCAGCATTTT.